The clone carrying this T cell receptor (beta chain) was seen a handful of times. What it recognizes is unknown. The read finishes 3 residues shy of the CDR3 end, and the germline J gene is used to complete it. This record belongs to a study of T cell clonality in common variable immunodeficiency. Study-level points and caveats: TCRbeta clonality was increased in CVID versus healthy controls. Reportedly, TCR beta sequences from common variable immunodeficiency showed fewer deletions and N-nucleotide insertions. Shared TCRbeta clones were fewer between CVID subjects than controls.

CVID subjects were neither ill nor on immunomodulatory or immunosuppressive medication at sampling. CVID and control samples used equivalent genomic DNA input. Data came from immunoSEQ multiplex PCR; TCRdb stores just in-frame clones and leaves some out. The sample holds roughly 34,000 clones, and no clone turns up only once. V lost 9 bases and J 3 bases, leaving 15 bases between the germline ends. The V gene's germline CDR1 is LNHDA and CDR2 SQIVND (reference sequence). The length of the CDR3 is 13 residues. Sequencing was done on a sample of peripheral blood mononuclear cells. V gene TRBV19 combines with J gene TRBJ2-7; D possibly corresponds to TRBD1 (6 bases). This receptor was identified in a human donor with common variable immunodeficiency. Partial CDR3 DNA: TGTGCCAGCCAACAGGGAGTTGGCTACGAG. Encoded protein: CASQQGVGYE. In full, the CDR3 is CASQQGVGYEQYF. The whole variable domain, remainder taken from reference TRBV19 and TRBJ2-7, is DGGITQSPKYLFRKEGQNVTLSCEQNLNHDAMYWYRQDPGQGLRLIYYSQIVNDFQKGDIAEGYSVSREKKESFPLTVTSAQKNPTAFYLCASQQGVGYEQYFGPGTRLTVT.